This T cell receptor beta chain was recovered during a study of cytomegalovirus exposure and HLA in healthy donors. Findings and limits, study-wide: Listed as cytomegalovirus-associated were more than 150 TCR beta chains.

Germline V gene data show CDR1 as SGHTA and CDR2 as FQGNSA. The CDR3 has 15 amino acids. The V and J ends lost 6 bases and 7 bases, in that order; junction bases with no gene match: 10. 13 Jbeta primers and 60 Vbeta primers were used for the PCR. Profiling relied on immunoSEQ multiplex PCR, and the TCRdb table lists in-frame clones only, not all of them. This table holds some 190,000 clones, just over 75% found once. This clone turned up a few times. The antigen is undetermined. Sequences were obtained from PBMCs. This receptor was taken from a man aged 18 to 30 in good health and CMV-seronegative. The chain employs TRBV7-2 and TRBJ2-7, with TRBD2 matching over 12 bases. CDR3 sequence: CASRTSSGRAREQYF. CDR3 coding DNA: TGTGCCAGCAGAACCTCTAGCGGGAGGGCCCGGGAGCAGTACTTC.